This T cell receptor (beta chain) was found in a study of Ad26.COV2.S vaccination and SARS-CoV-2 variants. Study-level information: The authors gave Ad26.COV2.S intramuscularly, either once or twice 56 days apart.

Sequenced by immunoSEQ multiplex PCR; TCRdb stores in-frame clones only, minus some. The profile shows over 400,000 clones, 92% of them singletons. Notes on this clone: Its specificity is not known.

Study findings and constraints: Recipients of vaccine and of placebo showed similar breadth of their non-spike TCR repertoires.

The CDR3 length is 16 residues. CDR1 is LGHDT, CDR2 YNNKEL, per germline (reference sequence). V dropped 0 bases and J dropped 8 bases, with 16 bases sitting between them. Sample treatment: some 20 received Ad26.COV2.S at low or high dose, single or two shots; roughly five received placebo; per-sample allocation not given. Collection of the samples took place on day 63 after the first injection of vaccine or placebo. Sequencing used peripheral blood, obtained in a trial of Ad26.COV2.S vaccine versus placebo. The clonotype comes from a person aged 18-65 years who received the Ad26.COV2.S COVID-19 vaccine or a placebo. The gene calls are TRBV3-1 (or the pseudogene TRBV3-2) and TRBJ1-4, with a tentative D call TRBD1 (5 bases). The CDR3 DNA follows: TGTGCCAGCAGCCAAGAGATTGGGGGGGGATCCGAAAAACTGTTTTTT. Translated, it gives CASSQEIGGGSEKLFF.